This TCR gamma chain was documented in a study of γδ T cells in repeated Plasmodium falciparum infection. The CDR3 consists of 14 residues. With V trimmed by 2 bases and J by 3 bases, 7 bases remained unmatched. Germline values: CDR1 EGSNGY, CDR2 YDSYNSKV. Gammadelta T cells were flow-sorted from PBMC into Vgamma9/Vdelta2+ and Vdelta2-negative populations for bulk analysis. This clone appeared many times. TCRdb has a much larger clone's protein, which differs at residue 8 from the translation of this DNA, likely because of a read error; what is shown is the protein translated from the DNA. TCRdb reanalyzed the multiplex PCR reads using CATT. Of 28,000 or so gamma-chain clones in the sample, roughly 1.4% were seen once.

This sequence originates from a pool of human donors (malaria-infected and uninfected, not separated). The V gene is TRGV2, the J gene TRGJ1 or TRGJ2. Sequenced sample: gamma-delta T cells from blood. DNA for the CDR3: TGTGCCACCTGGGACGCTTCTTGTTATTATAAGAAACTCTTT. It yields the protein CATWDASCYYKKLF.